This T cell receptor (beta chain) was obtained from a study of tumor-infiltrating lymphocytes in primary liver carcinoma. For this clonotype: The junction and the germline gene differ at one end; a read error may be behind it.

Unsorted bulk tissue of about 20-32 mg yielded co-extracted RNA and DNA. Researchers took samples from five separate regions of each tumor. The researchers produced TCR beta cDNA from approximately 0.45 ug total RNA with a constant-region primer. Three nested multiplex PCR rounds, a slightly modified ARM-PCR, produced the libraries for TCR beta. Both of the initial two PCR rounds ran for around 9 cycles and employed TRBV1-TRBV30 forward primers alongside a C-beta reverse primer. TCRdb redid the calling of the multiplex PCR reads with MiXCR, one entry per CDR3 protein. The sample shows under 130,000 distinct CDR3 sequences, roughly 85% of them seen only once. The V gene's germline CDR1 is MGHRA and CDR2 YSYEKL. The CDR3 is made up of 14 amino acids.

This chain connects TRBV4-1 to TRBJ2-2; D not certain. Sequencing input: liver tumor tissue from sampling region 3. The subset here: tumor region T3, left-lateral pole. The TCR comes from a man aged 40-49 years with primary liver carcinoma and hepatitis B virus infection. The CDR3 DNA is TGCACCAGCAACCAAGTCGCCACCACCGGGGAGCTGTTTTTT. It translates to CTSNQVATTGELFF.